This TCR beta chain appears in the sequencing data of a study of T cells in localized non-small cell lung cancer. By proportion, this clone is medium-sized. The germline gives CDR1 SGHNT, CDR2 YENEEA. The V and J ends lost 4 bases and 7 bases, in that order; junction bases with no gene match: 11. The CDR3 has 16 amino acids. Here immunoSEQ multiplex PCR was the method, and the copy in TCRdb shows in-frame clones only, minus some. Of hundreds of clones in the sample, nearly 20% were seen once. The receptor's source is a male donor aged 60 or over with stage I lung adenocarcinoma. The chain is built from TRBV11-3 and TRBJ1-2; 11 bases map to TRBD1. The material was lung tumor tissue, obtained before any cancer treatment. The CDR3 here is CASSSGQGAQKAGYTF. The CDR3 DNA follows: TGTGCCAGCAGCTCCGGACAGGGGGCGCAGAAGGCTGGCTACACCTTC.